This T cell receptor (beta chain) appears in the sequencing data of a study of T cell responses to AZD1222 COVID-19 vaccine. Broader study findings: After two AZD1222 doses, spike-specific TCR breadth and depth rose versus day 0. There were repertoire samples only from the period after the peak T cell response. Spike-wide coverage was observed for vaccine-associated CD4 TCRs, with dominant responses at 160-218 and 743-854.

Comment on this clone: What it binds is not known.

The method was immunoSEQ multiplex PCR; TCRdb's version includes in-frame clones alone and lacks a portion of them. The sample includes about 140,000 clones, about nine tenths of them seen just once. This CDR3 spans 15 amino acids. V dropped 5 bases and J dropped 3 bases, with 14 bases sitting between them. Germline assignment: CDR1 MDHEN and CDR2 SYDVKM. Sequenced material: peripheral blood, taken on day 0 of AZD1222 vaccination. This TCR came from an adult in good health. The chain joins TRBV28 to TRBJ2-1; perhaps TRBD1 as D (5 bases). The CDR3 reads CASSLPPGFYNEQFF. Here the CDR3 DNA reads TGTGCCAGCAGTCTGCCCCCAGGGTTCTACAATGAGCAGTTCTTC.